These 16 T cell receptor beta chains were sequenced from one sample in a study of T-cell memory formation after mild COVID-19. TCRdb processed the 5' RACE reads anew with MiXCR; each CDR3 protein has one entry. The sample has 110,000 to 150,000 distinct CDR3 sequences, approximately 25% seen once. Specimen: PBMCs or a T cell subset sorted from them (not recorded which). These receptor sequences come from an adult woman who had mild COVID-19 (a few samples of this study predate the infection). Cell type and time point are not known.

The sample holds a few counts of this clonotype. This CDR3 is CASSDRGTGRYNEQFF. The CDR3 DNA reads as TGTGCCAGCAGTGATCGCGGGACAGGCCGCTACAATGAGCAGTTCTTC. The rearrangement uses TRBV25-1 and TRBJ2-1; 8 bases match TRBD1. Per germline, CDR1 MGHDK and CDR2 SYGVNS. The CDR3 is made up of 16 amino acids. Trimming cost V 3 bases and J 3 bases; bases outside gene matches: 7.

The genes are TRBV7-6 and TRBJ2-3; 10 bases are a match to TRBD2. The germline V gene has CDR1 SGHVS and CDR2 FNYEAQ. The CDR3 loop spans 16 amino acids. Trimming cost V 4 bases and J 3 bases; bases outside gene matches: 7. The CDR3 reads CASSSQRGGLTDTQYF. In DNA, the CDR3 is TGTGCCAGCAGCTCGCAGCGGGGGGGCCTGACAGATACGCAGTATTTT.

The chain is built from TRBV30 and TRBJ1-1; no clear D gene. V lost 4 bases to trimming and J lost 4 bases, with 10 bases between them. Germline CDR1 and CDR2: GTSNPN and SVGIG (reference sequence). The CDR3 loop spans 12 amino acids. CDR3 loop: CAWMEGITEAFF. In nucleotides, the CDR3 is TGTGCCTGGATGGAGGGTATCACTGAAGCTTTCTTT.

CDR3 amino acids: CASSRYPGGTEAFF. DNA for the CDR3: TGCGCCAGCAGCCGGTACCCAGGGGGTACTGAAGCTTTCTTT. V usage is TRBV4-1 and J usage is TRBJ1-1; 7 bases fit TRBD1. This CDR3 comprises 14 residues. The trim removed 4 bases at V and 5 bases at J, leaving 7 bases unmatched. Germline-derived CDR1 and CDR2 are MGHRA and YSYEKL.

The chain employs TRBV27 and TRBJ1-5; D possibly corresponds to TRBD1 (6 bases). The CDR3 totals 16 residues. The germline V and J ends were trimmed by 5 bases and 1 base, with 15 bases remaining between them. Looked up from germline, CDR1 is MNHEY and CDR2 is SMNVEV (reference sequence). The CDR3: CASSLTGPRSNQPQHF. The CDR3 DNA reads TGTGCCAGCAGTCTTACAGGGCCGAGAAGCAATCAGCCCCAGCATTTT.

This rearrangement joins TRBV4-2 to TRBJ2-1; tentatively, D is TRBD2 (5 bases). The V end lost 2 bases, the J end lost 7 bases, and 12 bases lay between the germline ends. The CDR3 sequence is 14 residues long. The germline V gene has CDR1 LGHNA and CDR2 YNFKEQ. The CDR3 coding sequence is TGTGCCAGCAGCCAATTCCCCGGGGATAATGAGCAGTTCTTC. Translation: CASSQFPGDNEQFF.

In this sample, this clonotype turned up a few times. V and J are TRBV6-1 and TRBJ2-7; D uncertain. The CDR3 is made up of 13 amino acids. V was clipped by 1 base and J by 3 bases, with 7 bases between them. Germline CDR1 MNHNS, CDR2 SASEGT. CDR3 loop: CASSEVVDYEQYF. DNA of the CDR3: TGTGCCAGCAGTGAAGTCGTTGACTACGAGCAGTACTTC.

This clonotype was counted many times. The rearrangement joins TRBV24-1 to TRBJ1-1, with a weak D call TRBD1 (6 bases). V was shortened by 3 bases and J by 6 bases, with 13 bases between the two germline ends. In germline, CDR1 is KGHDR, CDR2 SFDVKD. CDR3 length: 14 amino acids. CDR3: CATSDTGSGPEAFF. The CDR3 coding sequence is TGTGCCACCAGTGATACAGGGAGTGGTCCTGAAGCTTTCTTT.

This clonotype was seen only a few times. The rearrangement links TRBV29-1 to TRBJ1-1; D gene uncertain. Trimming shortened V by 4 bases and J by 3 bases, and 6 bases separated the two germline ends. Germline lookup yields CDR1 SQVTM and CDR2 ANQGSEA. CDR3 length equals 11 residues. This chain's CDR3 is CSVGEYTEAFF. Written as DNA, the CDR3 is TGCAGCGTTGGGGAGTACACTGAAGCTTTCTTT.

In this sample, this clonotype turned up a few times. CDR3 coding DNA: TGTGCCAGCAGCCAAGGGGGTGAACGCACCGGGGAGCTGTTTTTT. It yields the protein CASSQGGERTGELFF. The gene calls are TRBV7-6 and TRBJ2-2; maybe TRBD1 (6 bases). V was clipped by 5 bases and J by 4 bases, with 14 bases between them. There are 15 residues in the CDR3. From germline, CDR1 is SGHVS and CDR2 FNYEAQ.

Only a few counts were recorded for this clonotype. The V and J genes are TRBV27 and TRBJ1-3; 12 bases match TRBD1. Germline V CDR1 and CDR2: MNHEY, SMNVEV (reference sequence). The length of the CDR3 is 17 residues. Germline trimming cut 4 bases from V and 0 bases from J; bases unmatched to any gene: 4. The CDR3 DNA reads TGTGCCAGCAGTTCCGGGACAGGGGGCTTCTCTGGAAACACCATATATTTT. Protein sequence: CASSSGTGGFSGNTIYF.

V is TRBV6-2 or TRBV6-3 and J is TRBJ2-2; possible D gene TRBD2, 5 bases. Deletions cut 1 base from V and 7 bases from J, with 25 bases between. The CDR3 runs 19 residues. Germline CDR1 MNHEY, CDR2 SVGEGT. The CDR3 sequence is CASSYLSFARGERHGELFF. CDR3 nucleotide sequence: TGTGCCAGCAGTTACTTGAGTTTTGCTCGGGGAGAGAGGCACGGGGAGCTGTTTTTT.

This clonotype was found a few times. V and J are TRBV15 and TRBJ2-5; possible D gene TRBD2, 5 bases. The CDR3 extends over 15 amino acids. Trimming took off 1 base at V and 4 bases at J, with 13 bases between the two ends. Per germline, CDR1 LNHNV and CDR2 YYDKDF (reference sequence). DNA of the CDR3: TGTGCCACCAGCAGAGGAGGGCAGGCCCGAGAGACCCAGTACTTC. Translation gives CATSRGGQARETQYF.

This clonotype has just a few counts. This rearrangement joins TRBV12-3 or TRBV12-4 to TRBJ1-1; 10 bases are shared with TRBD1. Trimming cost V 5 bases and J 3 bases; bases outside gene matches: 6. This CDR3 has 15 residues. The CDR3 protein is CASSPWTGGDTEAFF. CDR3 bases: TGTGCCAGCAGTCCGTGGACAGGGGGGGACACTGAAGCTTTCTTT.

Only a few counts were recorded for this clonotype. The chain couples TRBV6-1 to TRBJ1-2, with TRBD1 matching 8 bases. The CDR3 is made up of 15 amino acids. Germline loops: CDR1 MNHNS, CDR2 SASEGT. The V segment lost 5 bases and the J segment 6 bases; nucleotides outside the gene matches: 11. The chain's CDR3 is CASSYDRGKADGYTF. In nucleotides, the CDR3 is TGTGCCAGCAGTTACGACAGGGGAAAGGCCGATGGCTACACCTTC.

The chain carries TRBV2 and TRBJ2-2, with TRBD2 matching over 9 bases. CDR1 is SNHLY and CDR2 is FYNNEI in the germline V gene. J lost 2 bases, V lost 5 bases, and 6 bases had no gene match. The CDR3 is 16 amino acids. The CDR3 coding sequence is TGTGCCAGCAGTCGAGGACTAGCGACTAACACCGGGGAGCTGTTTTTT. Translation gives CASSRGLATNTGELFF. The variable domain in full, with the rest retrieved from reference TRBV2 and TRBJ2-2, is EPEVTQTPSHQVTQMGQEVILRCVPISNHLYFYWYRQILGQKVEFLVSFYNNEISEKSEIFDDQFSVERPDGSNFTLKIRSTKLEDSAMYFCASSRGLATNTGELFFGEGSRLTVL.